The T cell receptor (beta chain) described here comes from a study of T cell changes during pregnancy in multiple sclerosis. The method was immunoSEQ multiplex PCR; TCRdb's version includes in-frame clones alone and lacks a portion of them. The repertoire holds some 41,000 clones, with around 90% as singletons. The V end was cut by 2 bases, the J end by 4 bases, with 12 bases between. This CDR3 is built from 15 residues. The germline V gene encodes CDR1 MDHEN and CDR2 SYDVKM. The J gene is TRBJ1-5, the V gene TRBV28, with D possibly TRBD1 on 5 matching bases. This sequence originates from a female donor in good health, enrolled as a control in a pregnancy study. Material: CD4+ T cells from peripheral blood mononuclear cells, obtained in the third trimester of pregnancy. This CDR3 reads CASSLNGGGNQPQHF. CDR3 sequence (DNA): TGTGCCAGCAGTTTAAACGGGGGAGGGAATCAGCCCCAGCATTTT.